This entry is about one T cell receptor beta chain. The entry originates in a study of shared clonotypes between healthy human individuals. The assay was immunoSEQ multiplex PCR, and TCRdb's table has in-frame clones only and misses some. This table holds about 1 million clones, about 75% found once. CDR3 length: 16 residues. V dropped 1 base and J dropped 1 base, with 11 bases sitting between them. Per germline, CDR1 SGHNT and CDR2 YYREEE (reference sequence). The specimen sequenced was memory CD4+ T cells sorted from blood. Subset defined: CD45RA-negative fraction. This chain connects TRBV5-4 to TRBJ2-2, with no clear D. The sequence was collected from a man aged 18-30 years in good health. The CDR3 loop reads CASSLMDQVNTGELFF. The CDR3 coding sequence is TGTGCCAGCAGCTTGATGGATCAGGTGAACACCGGGGAGCTGTTTTTT.